This is a list of T cell receptor beta chains from one sample in a study of tumor-infiltrating lymphocytes in primary liver carcinoma. MiXCR, run by TCRdb on the multiplex PCR reads, gives a single entry per CDR3 protein. The data show 300,000 to 350,000 distinct CDR3 sequences, with 50% to 60% seen just once and about 15% held by the top ten. Sequencing used peripheral blood. These receptors all stem from a woman in her 30s with primary liver carcinoma and hepatitis B virus infection. Both conserved end residues are part of each CDR3. Fields, in order: CDR3 DNA, CDR3 protein, clone size, J gene, CDR3 length, D gene, V gene. The D gene is left open where the match is weak. Rows give clone size only sometimes, using once, few, many, or a class for an expanded clone.

DNA: TGTGCCAGCAGCATGTGGGACGGCGGGGATGAGCACTTCTTC
CDR3: CASSMWDGGDEHFF
size: .
J: TRBJ2-1
length: 14
D: .
V: TRBV11-2

DNA: TGTGCCAGCACCCCCGAGGGGGGGCAAAGCGAGCAGTTCTTC
CDR3: CASTPEGGQSEQFF
size: few
J: TRBJ2-1
length: 14
D: .
V: TRBV6-2/TRBV6-3

DNA: TGTGCCAGCAACACCCGTGTATCGGGATTCTACAATGAGCAGTTCTTC
CDR3: CASNTRVSGFYNEQFF
size: .
J: TRBJ2-1
length: 16
D: .
V: TRBV6-6

DNA: TGTGCCAGCGCGCCGCGGCTAGCGGGAACCTACGAGCAGTACTTC
CDR3: CASAPRLAGTYEQYF
size: .
J: TRBJ2-7
length: 15
D: TRBD2
V: TRBV19

DNA: TGTGCCAGCACTCCGGGGCGAAGCAATCAGCCCCAGCATTTT
CDR3: CASTPGRSNQPQHF
size: .
J: TRBJ1-5
length: 14
D: .
V: TRBV7-8

DNA: TGTGCCAGCAACCTATCATGGGGGGCTTCGAACAATGAGCAGTTCTTC
CDR3: CASNLSWGASNNEQFF
size: .
J: TRBJ2-1
length: 16
D: .
V: TRBV11-3

DNA: TGTGCCAGCAGTACCGGGACTAAAAATCTGAAGCCTTACAATGAGCAGTTCTTC
CDR3: CASSTGTKNLKPYNEQFF
size: .
J: TRBJ2-1
length: 18
D: TRBD2
V: TRBV12-3/TRBV12-4

DNA: TGTGCTAGTGTACGGGGCGATTGCACCCGGGAGCTGTTTTTT
CDR3: CASVRGDCTRELFF
size: .
J: TRBJ2-2
length: 14
D: .
V: TRBV12-5

DNA: TGTGCCAGCAGTTCATCAAAGGGTCACCGGTCCAAAAACGTTCAGTACTTT
CDR3: CASSSSKGHRSKNVQYF
size: .
J: TRBJ2-4
length: 17
D: .
V: TRBV6-2/TRBV6-3

DNA: TGTGCCAGCAGCTTTCTAGCGGTCCCCTACAATGGGCAGTTCTTC
CDR3: CASSFLAVPYNGQFF
size: .
J: TRBJ2-1
length: 15
D: TRBD2
V: TRBV11-2

DNA: TGTGCCAGCAGCCTAGTGCAGAAGGGGGGGCTTAATGAGCAGTTCTTC
CDR3: CASSLVQKGGLNEQFF
size: .
J: TRBJ2-1
length: 16
D: .
V: TRBV11-2

DNA: TGCAGCGTTACCGGGAGCGTGGGCTACGAGCAGTACTTC
CDR3: CSVTGSVGYEQYF
size: many
J: TRBJ2-7
length: 13
D: .
V: TRBV29-1

DNA: TGTGCCAGCAGCGGGACAGGGGTTGAAGCTTTCTTT
CDR3: CASSGTGVEAFF
size: many
J: TRBJ1-1
length: 12
D: TRBD1
V: TRBV11-2

DNA: TGCGCCAGCAGCCAAGATCGGCAGGGGGACTCTGGAAACACCATATATTTT
CDR3: CASSQDRQGDSGNTIYF
size: few
J: TRBJ1-3
length: 17
D: TRBD1
V: TRBV4-1

DNA: TGTGCCAGCAGTTTAACTAGAGTTGGCACCGGGGAGCTGTTTTTT
CDR3: CASSLTRVGTGELFF
size: .
J: TRBJ2-2
length: 15
D: .
V: TRBV12-3/TRBV12-4

DNA: TGTGCCAGCAGTTACCCCTCGGGGGGGGGGACCGGGGAGCTGTTTTTT
CDR3: CASSYPSGGGTGELFF
size: few
J: TRBJ2-2
length: 16
D: TRBD2
V: TRBV6-5

DNA: TGTGCCAGCAGCTTATTTGCGGGAGTGAACGAGCAGTACTTC
CDR3: CASSLFAGVNEQYF
size: .
J: TRBJ2-7
length: 14
D: TRBD2
V: TRBV5-6

DNA: TGTGCTAGCAGTGAAGCGCTATTGGGCGACCAAGAGACCCAGTACTTC
CDR3: CASSEALLGDQETQYF
size: .
J: TRBJ2-5
length: 16
D: .
V: TRBV6-1

DNA: TGTGCCATCAGTGAGCCGAGGACTAGCGGGCTCTCCTACGAGCAGTACTTC
CDR3: CAISEPRTSGLSYEQYF
size: .
J: TRBJ2-7
length: 17
D: TRBD2
V: TRBV10-3

DNA: TGTCCCAGCAGTGGATTCGCGGTACAGGTTCTCTACGAGCAGTTCTTC
CDR3: CPSSGFAVQVLYEQFF
size: .
J: TRBJ2-1
length: 16
D: .
V: TRBV6-1

DNA: TGTGCCTGCAGCCTAACTGAGACAGGGGCCTCCTGG
CDR3: CACSLTETGASW
size: few
J: TRBJ2-7
length: 12
D: TRBD1
V: TRBV11-2

DNA: TGTGCCAGCAGTTTAATTTTGGGGCCCCCCGGCTATGGCTACACCTTC
CDR3: CASSLILGPPGYGYTF
size: few
J: TRBJ1-2
length: 16
D: .
V: TRBV12-3/TRBV12-4

DNA: TGCGCCAGCAGCCGGGTAACCGGGGTCTCTGGGGCCAACGTCCTGACTTTC
CDR3: CASSRVTGVSGANVLTF
size: many
J: TRBJ2-6
length: 17
D: .
V: TRBV4-3

DNA: TGTGCCAGCAGTTACGGGACAGGGACCACTAATGAAAAACTGTTTTTT
CDR3: CASSYGTGTTNEKLFF
size: few
J: TRBJ1-4
length: 16
D: TRBD1
V: TRBV6-5

DNA: TGTGCCATCAGTGGCGGGAGCTCCTACAATGAGCAGTTCTTC
CDR3: CAISGGSSYNEQFF
size: .
J: TRBJ2-1
length: 14
D: TRBD2
V: TRBV10-3

DNA: TGTGCCAGCAGCCAAGATGGAGGGAACACTGAAGCTTTCTTT
CDR3: CASSQDGGNTEAFF
size: few
J: TRBJ1-1
length: 14
D: .
V: TRBV4-2

DNA: TGTGCCAGTACCGAACAGGGGAGGTCCTTGGAGACCCAGTACTTC
CDR3: CASTEQGRSLETQYF
size: .
J: TRBJ2-5
length: 15
D: .
V: TRBV21-1

DNA: TGTGCCAGCAGTTACTCGAAGGCAGTGAACACTGAAGCTTTCTTT
CDR3: CASSYSKAVNTEAFF
size: .
J: TRBJ1-1
length: 15
D: .
V: TRBV6-5

DNA: TGCAGGCTACGGATAGGGGTGTACGAGCAGTACTTC
CDR3: CRLRIGVYEQYF
size: once
J: TRBJ2-7
length: 12
D: .
V: TRBV29-1

DNA: TGCGCCAGCAGACAGGGAACGTCGTGGGGTGGCTACACCTTC
CDR3: CASRQGTSWGGYTF
size: few
J: TRBJ1-2
length: 14
D: .
V: TRBV5-1

DNA: TGTGCCAGCAGCCCCGGGACGGGCGCTTTCTTT
CDR3: CASSPGTGAFF
size: .
J: TRBJ1-1
length: 11
D: .
V: TRBV12-3/TRBV12-4

DNA: TGTGCCAGCTGGGCCGGGGCAACAGATACGCAGTATTTT
CDR3: CASWAGATDTQYF
size: .
J: TRBJ2-3
length: 13
D: .
V: TRBV5-4

DNA: TGTGCCAGCAGCCTTTCAGGGGTCCCTGAAAAACTGTTTTTT
CDR3: CASSLSGVPEKLFF
size: .
J: TRBJ1-4
length: 14
D: .
V: TRBV12-3/TRBV12-4

DNA: TGTGCCAGCAGCTTAGCGCGGGGGGCTAACTATGGCTACACCTTC
CDR3: CASSLARGANYGYTF
size: .
J: TRBJ1-2
length: 15
D: .
V: TRBV7-8

DNA: TGTGCCAGCAGTCTGGCTAGCGGCTCCTACGATCAGTACTTC
CDR3: CASSLASGSYDQYF
size: .
J: TRBJ2-7
length: 14
D: TRBD2
V: TRBV11-3

DNA: TGCGCCAGCAGCGCCTCGGGACAGCTTTATGGCTACACCTTC
CDR3: CASSASGQLYGYTF
size: few
J: TRBJ1-2
length: 14
D: TRBD1
V: TRBV4-3

DNA: TGCAGCGTGGACGGGAACACCGGGGAGCTGCTTTTT
CDR3: CSVDGNTGELLF
size: once
J: TRBJ2-2
length: 12
D: .
V: TRBV29-1

DNA: TGTGCCAGCAGTGAGGCCTTTCTGGCCGGGGAGCTGTTTTTT
CDR3: CASSEAFLAGELFF
size: .
J: TRBJ2-2
length: 14
D: .
V: TRBV2

DNA: TGTGCCAGCAGCTTAGGACGGAACTACGAGCAGTACTTC
CDR3: CASSLGRNYEQYF
size: many
J: TRBJ2-7
length: 13
D: .
V: TRBV5-4

DNA: TGTGCCAGCGGGACACGTACCGGGGAGCTGTTTTTT
CDR3: CASGTRTGELFF
size: .
J: TRBJ2-2
length: 12
D: .
V: TRBV7-8

DNA: TGTGCCAGCAGCCCCCCCGGCATGAGCGTATCAGGCGAGCAGTACTTC
CDR3: CASSPPGMSVSGEQYF
size: once
J: TRBJ2-7
length: 16
D: .
V: TRBV7-9

DNA: TGCAGCCTCGACACTAGCGGGAATGGGGGCGAGCAGTACTTC
CDR3: CSLDTSGNGGEQYF
size: .
J: TRBJ2-7
length: 14
D: TRBD2
V: TRBV29-1

DNA: TGTGCCAGCAGCTTATTTCAGGGCTACACCTTC
CDR3: CASSLFQGYTF
size: many
J: TRBJ1-2
length: 11
D: .
V: TRBV11-3

DNA: TGTGCCAGCAGTGAAGACCTCATCGCCTACGAGCAGTACTTC
CDR3: CASSEDLIAYEQYF
size: .
J: TRBJ2-7
length: 14
D: .
V: TRBV6-1

DNA: TGTGCCAGCAAAGCGGGAGGCCCCAGCGAGCAGTACTTC
CDR3: CASKAGGPSEQYF
size: many
J: TRBJ2-7
length: 13
D: TRBD2
V: TRBV6-2/TRBV6-3

DNA: TGTGCCAGCAAGGTTTCCTCTGGAAACACCATATATTTT
CDR3: CASKVSSGNTIYF
size: few
J: TRBJ1-3
length: 13
D: .
V: TRBV6-1

DNA: TGCAGCGTAAGGGGTGGGGCCAACGTCCTGACTTTC
CDR3: CSVRGGANVLTF
size: many
J: TRBJ2-6
length: 12
D: .
V: TRBV29-1